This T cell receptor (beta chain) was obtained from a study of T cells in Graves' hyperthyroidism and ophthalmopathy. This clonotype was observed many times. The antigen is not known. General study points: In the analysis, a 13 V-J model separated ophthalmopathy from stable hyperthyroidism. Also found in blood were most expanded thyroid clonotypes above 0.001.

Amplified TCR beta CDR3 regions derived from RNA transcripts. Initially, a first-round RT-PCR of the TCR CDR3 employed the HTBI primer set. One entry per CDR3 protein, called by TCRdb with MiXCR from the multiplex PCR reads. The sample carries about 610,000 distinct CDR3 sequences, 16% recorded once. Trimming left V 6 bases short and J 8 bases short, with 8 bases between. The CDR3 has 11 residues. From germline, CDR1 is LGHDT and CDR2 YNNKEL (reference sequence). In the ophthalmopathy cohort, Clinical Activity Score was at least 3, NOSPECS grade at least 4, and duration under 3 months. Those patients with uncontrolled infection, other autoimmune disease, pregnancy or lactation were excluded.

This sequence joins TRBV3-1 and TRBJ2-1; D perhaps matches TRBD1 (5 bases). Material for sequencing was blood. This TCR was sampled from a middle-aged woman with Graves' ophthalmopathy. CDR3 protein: CASSSQDEQFF. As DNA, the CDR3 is TGTGCCAGCAGTTCACAGGATGAGCAGTTCTTC.